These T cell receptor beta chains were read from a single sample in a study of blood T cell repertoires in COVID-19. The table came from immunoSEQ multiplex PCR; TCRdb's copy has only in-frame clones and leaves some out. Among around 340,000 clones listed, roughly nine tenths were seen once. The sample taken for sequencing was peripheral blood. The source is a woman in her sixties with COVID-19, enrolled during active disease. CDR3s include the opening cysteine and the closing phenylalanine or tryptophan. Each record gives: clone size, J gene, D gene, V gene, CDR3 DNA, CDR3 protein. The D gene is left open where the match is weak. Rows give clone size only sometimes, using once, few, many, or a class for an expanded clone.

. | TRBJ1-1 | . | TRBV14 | TGTGCCAGCACCCAGGGGCTGAACACTGAAGCTTTCTTT | CASTQGLNTEAFF
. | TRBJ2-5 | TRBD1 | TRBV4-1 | TGCGCCAGCAGCCAAGACCCAGGACAGGGCAAGACCCAGTACTTC | CASSQDPGQGKTQYF
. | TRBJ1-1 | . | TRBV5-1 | TGCGCCAGCAGCTTGGCCACGGTGCTTCGGAACACTGAAGCTTTCTTT | CASSLATVLRNTEAFF
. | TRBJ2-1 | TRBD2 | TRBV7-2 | TGTGCCAGCAGCTTAATCCTAGCGGGGGTTTACAATGAGCAGTTCTTC | CASSLILAGVYNEQFF
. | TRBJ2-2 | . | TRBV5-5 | TGTGCCAGCAGCTTGGGGGGGCGAAACACCGGGGAGCTGTTTTTT | CASSLGGRNTGELFF
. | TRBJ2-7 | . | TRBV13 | TGTGCCAGCAGCCACAGGGGGGGGTACGAGCAGTACTTC | CASSHRGGYEQYF
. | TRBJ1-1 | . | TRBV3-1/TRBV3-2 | TGTGCCAGCGGCTGGGGGCCGACCACTGAAGCTTTCTTT | CASGWGPTTEAFF
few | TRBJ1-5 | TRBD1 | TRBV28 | TGTGCCAGCAGACCGCGGGACAGGGTTATTGAGAGCAATCAGCCCCAGCATTTT | CASRPRDRVIESNQPQHF
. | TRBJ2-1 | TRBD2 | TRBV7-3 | TGTGCCAGCAGTCCCTCGGGGGGGGCCAATGAGCAGTTCTTC | CASSPSGGANEQFF
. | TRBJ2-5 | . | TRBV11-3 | TGTGCCAGCAGCTTAGACGGAGAGACCCAGTACTTC | CASSLDGETQYF
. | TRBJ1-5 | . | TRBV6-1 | TGTGCCAGCAGTGGCTCCCTCAACACGCCCTATCAGCCCCAGCATTTT | CASSGSLNTPYQPQHF
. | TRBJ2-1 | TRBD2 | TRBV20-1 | TGCAGTGCTAGTCCCCACATAGCGGGGGGTTATAACAATGAGCAGTTCTTC | CSASPHIAGGYNNEQFF
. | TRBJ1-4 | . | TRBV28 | TGTGCCAGCAGAGGGGGGGCGGGCTCGAAGGAAAAACTGTTTTTT | CASRGGAGSKEKLFF
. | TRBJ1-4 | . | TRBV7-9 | TGTGCCAGCAGCACCAGACAGGCTTATAATGAAAAACTGTTTTTT | CASSTRQAYNEKLFF
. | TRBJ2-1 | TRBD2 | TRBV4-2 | TGTGCCAGCAGCCAGACCGGGACTAGCGGGGGACCGAGCTCCTACAATGAGCAGTTCTTC | CASSQTGTSGGPSSYNEQFF
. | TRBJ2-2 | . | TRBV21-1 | TGTGCCAGCAGCAAGGGAGCGAACACCGGGGAGCTGTTTTTT | CASSKGANTGELFF
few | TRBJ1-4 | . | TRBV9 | TGTGCCAGCAGCGAGTTTGGAGATAATGAAAAACTGTTTTTT | CASSEFGDNEKLFF
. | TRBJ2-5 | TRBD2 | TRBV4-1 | TGCGCCAGCAGCCAAGGAATTAGCGGGGTTGTCCAAGAGACCCAGTACTTC | CASSQGISGVVQETQYF
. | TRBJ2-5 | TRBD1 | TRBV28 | TGTGCCAGCAGTTCGTTATGGACAGGGACCCAAGAGACCCAGTACTTC | CASSSLWTGTQETQYF
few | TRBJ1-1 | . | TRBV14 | TGTGCCAGCAGCCGCATACAGGGACCGAACACTGAAGCTTTCTTT | CASSRIQGPNTEAFF
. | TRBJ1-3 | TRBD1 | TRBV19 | TGTGCCAGTAGTACGGACAGGGGGCGCGCTGGAAACACCATATATTTT | CASSTDRGRAGNTIYF
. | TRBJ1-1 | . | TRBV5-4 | TGTGCCAGCAGCTCCCCCATGGGACAAATGAACACTGAAGCTTTCTTT | CASSSPMGQMNTEAFF
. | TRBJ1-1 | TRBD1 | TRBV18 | TGTGCCAGCTCACCCGGGACAGGGATTTTGAACACTGAAGCTTTCTTT | CASSPGTGILNTEAFF
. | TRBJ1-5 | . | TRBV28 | TGTGCCAGCAGCGTCAGTCAGCCCCAGCATTTT | CASSVSQPQHF
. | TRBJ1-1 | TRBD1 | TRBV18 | TGTGCCAGCTCACTATCGTCAGGGGGCTACACTGAAGCTTTCTTT | CASSLSSGGYTEAFF
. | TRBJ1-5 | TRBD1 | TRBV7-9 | TGTGCCAGCAGCTTACTGGGACAGGGGAATCAGCCCCAGCATTTT | CASSLLGQGNQPQHF
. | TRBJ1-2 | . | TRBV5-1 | TGCGCCAGCACCTCCCCCACAGACAGACTTGGCTACACCTTC | CASTSPTDRLGYTF
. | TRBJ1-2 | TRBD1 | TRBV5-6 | TGTGCCAGCAGCCGTCAGGACAGGCCCTCATATGGCTGCACCTTC | CASSRQDRPSYGCTF
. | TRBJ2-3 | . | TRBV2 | TGTGCCAGCAGTCTCACAGATACGCAGTATTTT | CASSLTDTQYF
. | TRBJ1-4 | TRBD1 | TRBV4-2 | TGTGCCAGCAGCCAAGGGGGACAGAACAGAGAAAAACTGTTTTTT | CASSQGGQNREKLFF
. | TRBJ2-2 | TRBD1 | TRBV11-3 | TGTGCCAGCAGCTTTACAGGGGGTAACGGGGAGCTGTTTTTT | CASSFTGGNGELFF
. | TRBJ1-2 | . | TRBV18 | TGTGCCAGCTCACTCCTAATGCAGGCAGCATATGGCTACACCTTC | CASSLLMQAAYGYTF
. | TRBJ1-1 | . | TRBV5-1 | TGCGCCAGCAGCTTGGTACAGCTGAACACTGAAGCTTTCTTT | CASSLVQLNTEAFF
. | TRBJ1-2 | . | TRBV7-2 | TGTGCCAGCAGCTCCAAGGGGGTTGGCTATGGCTACACCTTC | CASSSKGVGYGYTF
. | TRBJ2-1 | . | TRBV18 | TGTGCCAGCTCACTGACAGTGGTGTTGGAGCAGTTCTTC | CASSLTVVLEQFF
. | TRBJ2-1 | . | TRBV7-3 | TGTGCCAGCAGCTCCCAGAACAATGAGCAGTTCTTC | CASSSQNNEQFF
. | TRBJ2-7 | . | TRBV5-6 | TGTGCCAGCAGCTACGCGAGAGCCTACGAGCAGTACTTC | CASSYARAYEQYF
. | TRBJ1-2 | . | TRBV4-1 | TGCGCCAGCAGGCCCCTAGGTCCTAACTATGGCTACACCTTC | CASRPLGPNYGYTF
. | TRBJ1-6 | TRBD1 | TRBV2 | TGTGCCAGTACTACAGGGGTGAATTCACCCCTCCACTTT | CASTTGVNSPLHF
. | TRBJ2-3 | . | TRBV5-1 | TGCGCCAGCGCTGGCAGGGTTGGGTCAGATACGCAGTATTTT | CASAGRVGSDTQYF
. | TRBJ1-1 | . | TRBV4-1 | TGCGCCAGCAGCCCTTACTCAGGGTTCAACACTGAAGCTTTCTTT | CASSPYSGFNTEAFF